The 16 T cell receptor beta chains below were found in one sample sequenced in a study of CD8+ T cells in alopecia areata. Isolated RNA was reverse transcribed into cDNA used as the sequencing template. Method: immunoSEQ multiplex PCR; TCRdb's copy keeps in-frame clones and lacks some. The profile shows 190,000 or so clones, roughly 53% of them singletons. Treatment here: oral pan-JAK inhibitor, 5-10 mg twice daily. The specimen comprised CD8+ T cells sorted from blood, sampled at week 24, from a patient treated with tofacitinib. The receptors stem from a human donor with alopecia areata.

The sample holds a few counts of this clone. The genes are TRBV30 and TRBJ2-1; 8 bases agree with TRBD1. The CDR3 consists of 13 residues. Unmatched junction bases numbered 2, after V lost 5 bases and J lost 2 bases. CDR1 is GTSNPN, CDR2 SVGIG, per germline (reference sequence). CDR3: CAWAGQAYNEQFF. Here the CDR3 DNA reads TGTGCCTGGGCGGGACAGGCCTACAATGAGCAGTTCTTC.

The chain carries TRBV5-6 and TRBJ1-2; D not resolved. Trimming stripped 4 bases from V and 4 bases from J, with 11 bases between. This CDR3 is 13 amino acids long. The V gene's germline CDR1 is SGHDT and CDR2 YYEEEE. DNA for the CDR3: TGTGCCAGCAGCAAGGACGACTCCTATGGCTACACCTTC. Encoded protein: CASSKDDSYGYTF.

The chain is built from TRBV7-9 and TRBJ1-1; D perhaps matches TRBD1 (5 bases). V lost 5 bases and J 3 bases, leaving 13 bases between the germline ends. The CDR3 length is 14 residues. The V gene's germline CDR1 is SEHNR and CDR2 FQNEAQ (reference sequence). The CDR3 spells CASSLSGGDTEAFF. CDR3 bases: TGTGCCAGCAGCCTCTCGGGGGGGGACACTGAAGCTTTCTTT. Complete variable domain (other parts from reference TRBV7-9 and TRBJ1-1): DTGVSQNPRHKITKRGQNVTFRCDPISEHNRLYWYRQTLGQGPEFLTYFQNEAQLEKSRLLSDRFSAERPKGSFSTLEIQRTEQGDSAMYLCASSLSGGDTEAFFGQGTRLTVV.

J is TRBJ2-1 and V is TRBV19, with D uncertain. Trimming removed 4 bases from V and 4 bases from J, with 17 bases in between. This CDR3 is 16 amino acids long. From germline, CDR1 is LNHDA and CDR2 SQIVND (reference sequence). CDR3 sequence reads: CASSTEQGVDYNEQFF. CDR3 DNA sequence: TGTGCCAGTAGTACAGAACAAGGCGTTGATTACAATGAGCAGTTCTTC.

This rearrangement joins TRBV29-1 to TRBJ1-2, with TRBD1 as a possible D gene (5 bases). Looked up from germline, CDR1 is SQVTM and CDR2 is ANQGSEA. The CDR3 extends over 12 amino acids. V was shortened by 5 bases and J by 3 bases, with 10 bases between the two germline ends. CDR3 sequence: CSVRGQDYGYTF. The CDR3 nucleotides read TGCAGCGTTCGAGGACAAGACTATGGCTACACCTTC.

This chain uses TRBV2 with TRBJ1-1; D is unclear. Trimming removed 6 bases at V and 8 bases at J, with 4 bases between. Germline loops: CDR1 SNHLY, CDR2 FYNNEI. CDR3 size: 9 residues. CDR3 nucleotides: TGTGCCAGCAGCCCCGAAGCTTTCTTT. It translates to CASSPEAFF.

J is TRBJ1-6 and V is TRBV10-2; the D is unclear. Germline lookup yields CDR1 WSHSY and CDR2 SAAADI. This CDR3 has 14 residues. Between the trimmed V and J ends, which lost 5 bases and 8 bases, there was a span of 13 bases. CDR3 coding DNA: TGCGCCAGCAGTCGCGCCCCGGCGGATTCACCCCTCCACTTT. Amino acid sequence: CASSRAPADSPLHF.

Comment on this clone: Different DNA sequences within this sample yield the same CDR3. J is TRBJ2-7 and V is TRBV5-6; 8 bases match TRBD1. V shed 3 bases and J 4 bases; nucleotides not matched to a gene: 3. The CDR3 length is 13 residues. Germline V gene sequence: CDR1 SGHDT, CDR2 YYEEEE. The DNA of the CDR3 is TGTGCCAGCAGCTCCGGGACAGGATACGAGCAGTACTTC. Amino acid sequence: CASSSGTGYEQYF.

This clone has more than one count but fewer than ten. CDR3 in DNA: TGTGCCAGCAGCTTCGACGGACTCCCCGAAAGCACAGATACGCAGTATTTT. It specifies CASSFDGLPESTDTQYF. The chain has TRBV7-9 and TRBJ2-3, with D maybe TRBD2 (5 bases). This CDR3 contains 17 residues. Trimming removed 3 bases at V and 0 bases at J, with 16 bases between. The germline V gene encodes CDR1 SEHNR and CDR2 FQNEAQ (reference sequence).

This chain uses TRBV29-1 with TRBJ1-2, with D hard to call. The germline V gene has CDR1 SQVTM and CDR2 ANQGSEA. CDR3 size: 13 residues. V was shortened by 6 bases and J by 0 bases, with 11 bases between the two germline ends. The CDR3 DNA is TGCAGCGTCCCAGACACAGCTAACTATGGCTACACCTTC. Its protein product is CSVPDTANYGYTF. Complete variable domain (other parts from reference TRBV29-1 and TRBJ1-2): SAVISQKPSRDICQRGTSLTIQCQVDSQVTMMFWYRQQPGQSLTLIATANQGSEATYESGFVIDKFPISRPNLTFSTLTVSNMSPEDSSIYLCSVPDTANYGYTFGSGTRLTVV.

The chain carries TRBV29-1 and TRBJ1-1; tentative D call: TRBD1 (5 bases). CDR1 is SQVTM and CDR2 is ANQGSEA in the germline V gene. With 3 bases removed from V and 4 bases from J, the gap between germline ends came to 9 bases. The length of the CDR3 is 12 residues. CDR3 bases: TGCAGCGTTGACGGGGGGGGCACTGAAGCTTTCTTT. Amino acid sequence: CSVDGGGTEAFF.

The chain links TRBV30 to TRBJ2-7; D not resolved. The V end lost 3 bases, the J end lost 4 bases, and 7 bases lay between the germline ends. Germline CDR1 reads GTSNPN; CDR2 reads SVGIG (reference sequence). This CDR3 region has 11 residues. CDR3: CAWSDAYEQYF. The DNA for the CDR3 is TGTGCCTGGAGCGATGCATACGAGCAGTACTTC.

The CDR3 bases are TGTGCCAGCAGCGTAGCTATCAGAGCGAGCACTGAAGCTTTCTTT. As protein: CASSVAIRASTEAFF. V gene TRBV9 combines with J gene TRBJ1-1, with unresolved D. The CDR3 is 15 amino acids. Germline CDR1 and CDR2: SGDLS and YYNGEE. Trimming left V 0 bases short and J 4 bases short, with 13 bases between.

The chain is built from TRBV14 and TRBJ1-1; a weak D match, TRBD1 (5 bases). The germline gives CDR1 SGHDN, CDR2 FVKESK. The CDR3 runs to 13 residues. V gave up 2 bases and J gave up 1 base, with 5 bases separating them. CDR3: CASSQRGNTEAFF. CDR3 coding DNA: TGTGCCAGCAGCCAAAGGGGGAACACTGAAGCTTTCTTT. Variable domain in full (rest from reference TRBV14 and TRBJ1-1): EAGVTQFPSHSVIEKGQTVTLRCDPISGHDNLYWYRRVMGKEIKFLLHFVKESKQDESGMPNNRFLAERTGGTYSTLKVQPAELEDSGVYFCASSQRGNTEAFFGQGTRLTVV.

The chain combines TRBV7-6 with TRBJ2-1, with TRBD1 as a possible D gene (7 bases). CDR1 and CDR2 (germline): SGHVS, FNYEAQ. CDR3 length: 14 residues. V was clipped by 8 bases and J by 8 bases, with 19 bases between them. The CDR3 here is CASGQEGAQDEQFF. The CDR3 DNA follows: TGTGCCAGCGGTCAGGAGGGGGCACAGGATGAGCAGTTCTTC.

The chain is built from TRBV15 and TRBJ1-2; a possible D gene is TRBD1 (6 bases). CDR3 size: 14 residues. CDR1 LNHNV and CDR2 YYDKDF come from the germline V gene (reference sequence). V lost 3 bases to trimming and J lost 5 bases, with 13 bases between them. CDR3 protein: CATSSTGLAYGYTF. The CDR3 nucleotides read TGTGCCACCAGCAGCACAGGGTTGGCATATGGCTACACCTTC.